This T cell receptor beta chain originates from a study of molecular identifiers for immune sequencing clone quantification. A few counts support this clonotype. The antigen is unknown. Study outcomes and limitations: Naive cells had under 1% of molecules in clones above 20 RNA copies, effectors over 99%. Single-cell amounts of spiked Jurkat TCR RNA were reportedly detectable among about a million naive cells.

The ends were cut back, 3 bases at V and 1 base at J, with 9 bases in the middle. CDR1 DFQATT and CDR2 SNEGSKA come from the germline V gene (reference sequence). The CDR3 totals 13 residues. With listed TCR primers and previously described methods, bulk TCR libraries were prepared. TCRdb redid the calling of the PCR reads with MiXCR, one entry per CDR3 protein. The table records hundreds of thousands of distinct CDR3 sequences, about 25% of them present only once. This receptor was obtained from a human donor in good health. Some libraries in this study had Jurkat cell RNA spiked in. Sequenced input: naive CD8+ T cells from blood, with Jurkat cell RNA spiked in. Noted subset: FACS-sorted CD8+CD4-CCR7+CD45RA+ naive T cells. The V and J genes are TRBV20-1 and TRBJ2-5, with D unclear. The CDR3: CSASLESQETQYF. CDR3 bases: TGCAGTGCTAGTCTAGAGAGCCAAGAGACCCAGTACTTC.